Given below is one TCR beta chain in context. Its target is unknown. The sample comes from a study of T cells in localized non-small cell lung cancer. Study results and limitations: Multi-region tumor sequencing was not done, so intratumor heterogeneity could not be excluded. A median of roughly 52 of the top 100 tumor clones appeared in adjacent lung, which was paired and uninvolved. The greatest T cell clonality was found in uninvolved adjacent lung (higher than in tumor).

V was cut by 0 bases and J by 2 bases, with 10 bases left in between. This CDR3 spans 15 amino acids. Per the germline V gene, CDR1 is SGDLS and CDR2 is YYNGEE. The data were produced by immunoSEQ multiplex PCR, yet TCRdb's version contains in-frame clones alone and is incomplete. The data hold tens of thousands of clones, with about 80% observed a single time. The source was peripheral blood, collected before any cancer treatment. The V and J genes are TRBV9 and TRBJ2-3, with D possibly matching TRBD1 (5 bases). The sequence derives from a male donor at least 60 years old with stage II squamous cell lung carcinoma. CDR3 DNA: TGTGCCAGCAGCGTAGCTCAAGGGGTCACAGATACGCAGTATTTT. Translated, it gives CASSVAQGVTDTQYF.